What follows are 13 T cell receptor beta chains derived from one specimen sequenced in a study of beta chain features in type 1 diabetes. The isolated RNA, all of it, was reverse transcribed, so expressed TCRB transcripts were what got sequenced. The protocol was immunoSEQ multiplex PCR, while the TCRdb copy is restricted to in-frame clones and leaves out a portion. The sample lists a few hundred thousand clones; approximately 15% were seen once. The specimen was naive CD4+ T cells from blood. These receptors all come from a man aged 25 to 40 in good health.

The chain has TRBV13 and TRBJ2-5, with TRBD2 matching 14 bases. Germline V gives CDR1 PRHDT, CDR2 FYEKMQ (reference sequence). The CDR3 length is 16 residues. V lost 5 bases to trimming and J lost 3 bases; unmatched junction nucleotides: 5. The CDR3 nucleotides read TGTGCCAGCAGCCAACCGGGACTAGCGGGGGAAGAGACCCAGTACTTC. Translating gives CASSQPGLAGEETQYF.

V is TRBV30 and J is TRBJ2-5; TRBD1 aligns across 7 bases. From germline, CDR1 is GTSNPN and CDR2 SVGIG (reference sequence). After removal of 2 bases from V and 5 bases from J, the junction contained 5 bases not matched to a gene. The CDR3 spans 13 residues. The chain's CDR3 is CAWSRQGLETQYF. CDR3 DNA sequence: TGTGCCTGGAGTCGACAGGGTCTGGAGACCCAGTACTTC.

The chain carries TRBV29-1 and TRBJ1-3; 7 bases fit TRBD1. CDR1 and CDR2 (germline): SQVTM, ANQGSEA. The V segment lost 0 bases and the J segment 3 bases; nucleotides outside the gene matches: 5. The CDR3 is 15 residues long. CDR3 protein: CSVEEATGFGNTIYF. The CDR3 DNA follows: TGCAGCGTTGAAGAGGCGACAGGGTTTGGAAACACCATATATTTT.

CDR3 bases: TGTGCCAGCAGCCGCCCCCGGGACAGGGGGCCTCAAGAGACCCAGTACTTC. It is translated as CASSRPRDRGPQETQYF. V gene TRBV7-2 combines with J gene TRBJ2-5, with 12 bases aligning to TRBD1. The V gene's germline CDR1 is SGHTA and CDR2 FQGNSA. CDR3 size: 17 residues. The trim removed 5 bases at V and 2 bases at J, leaving 9 bases unmatched.

On this clone itself: The same CDR3 also results from other DNA sequences found in this sample. This chain uses TRBV5-6 with TRBJ1-2; D is undetermined. V was clipped by 0 bases and J by 3 bases, with 6 bases between them. The germline V gene has CDR1 SGHDT and CDR2 YYEEEE. The CDR3 is 13 residues long. In nucleotides, the CDR3 is TGTGCCAGCAGCTTGGTGGCAGACTATGGCTACACCTTC. It specifies CASSLVADYGYTF.

The chain uses TRBV5-1 and TRBJ2-2; weak D call: TRBD2 (5 bases). Germline V gives CDR1 SGHRS, CDR2 YFSETQ. The CDR3 consists of 16 residues. V lost 4 bases and J lost 1, with 14 bases in between. The CDR3 sequence: CASSPSGAMNTGELFF. The CDR3 region has the DNA TGCGCCAGCAGCCCGAGCGGAGCTATGAACACCGGGGAGCTGTTTTTT.

This chain links TRBV6-1 with TRBJ1-1; 7 nucleotides match TRBD1. This CDR3 contains 13 residues. V shed 7 bases, J shed 4 bases, and the junction held 6 bases outside the gene matches. Germline loops: CDR1 MNHNS, CDR2 SASEGT. In nucleotides, the CDR3 is TGTGCCAGCACTAACAGGGGAAGCACTGAAGCTTTCTTT. This gives the protein CASTNRGSTEAFF.

This clone was observed a handful of times. Its ends do not fully match the called genes, so a read error is possible. This chain connects TRBV19 to TRBJ2-1; 12 positions match TRBD1. CDR3 length: 15 amino acids. In germline, CDR1 is LNHDA, CDR2 SQIVND (reference sequence). The CDR3 DNA follows: TGTGCCAGTAGTGCCGCCGGGACAGGGGGCGCTTTATGGATCTTC. Amino acid sequence: CASSAAGTGGALWIF. The whole variable domain, remainder taken from reference TRBV19 and TRBJ2-1, is DGGITQSPKYLFRKEGQNVTLSCEQNLNHDAMYWYRQDPGQGLRLIYYSQIVNDFQKGDIAEGYSVSREKKESFPLTVTSAQKNPTAFYLCASSAAGTGGALWIFGPGTRLTVL.

This rearrangement joins TRBV4-3 to TRBJ1-6; a possible D gene is TRBD1 (6 bases). The CDR3 extends over 17 amino acids. The germline CDR1 and CDR2 sequences are LGHNA and YSLEER. V was trimmed by 2 bases and J by 0 bases, leaving 11 bases between them. This CDR3 reads CASSQKDSPSYNSPLHF. The DNA of the CDR3 is TGCGCCAGCAGCCAAAAGGACAGCCCCTCCTATAATTCACCCCTCCACTTT.

V and J are TRBV19 and TRBJ2-3, with D possibly matching TRBD2 (6 bases). Trimming took off 5 bases at V and 2 bases at J, with 17 bases between the two ends. The CDR3 has 16 amino acids. Germline CDR1 and CDR2: LNHDA and SQIVND (reference sequence). This CDR3 reads CASSASRPLATDTQYF. CDR3 coding DNA: TGTGCCAGTAGTGCTTCCCGGCCACTAGCCACAGATACGCAGTATTTT.

The chain joins TRBV30 to TRBJ2-7; perhaps TRBD2 as D (5 bases). V was cut by 0 bases and J by 6 bases, with 12 bases left in between. This CDR3 is built from 13 residues. Germline lookup yields CDR1 GTSNPN and CDR2 SVGIG (reference sequence). DNA for the CDR3: TGTGCCTGGAGTGTGGTATTGGGGAGCGAGCAGTACGTC. This sequence encodes CAWSVVLGSEQYV.

There are a few counts of this clone. This chain uses TRBV29-1 with TRBJ1-5; D remains ambiguous. V was clipped by 7 bases and J by 6 bases, with 16 bases between them. The CDR3 spans 13 residues. Germline assignment: CDR1 SQVTM and CDR2 ANQGSEA. The DNA for the CDR3 is TGCAGCGCCTCCATGGGTTTGTCTCAGCCCCAGCATTTT. This encodes CSASMGLSQPQHF.

The rearrangement joins TRBV9 to TRBJ2-3, with a weak D call TRBD1 (6 bases). V was shortened by 4 bases and J by 3 bases, with 15 bases between the two germline ends. The CDR3 sequence is 15 residues long. The germline gives CDR1 SGDLS, CDR2 YYNGEE. CDR3 in amino acids: CASSPRTDGTDTQYF. CDR3 DNA: TGTGCCAGCAGCCCCCGGACAGACGGGACAGATACGCAGTATTTT.